This T cell receptor (beta chain) originates from a study of blood T cell repertoires in COVID-19. Study context: Sites in the United States, Italy and Spain provided acute and convalescent COVID-19 samples. Sources were T cells, B-cell-depleted T cells, or PBMCs; the material itself was cDNA or gDNA.

Seattle patients were enrolled during active infection and followed longitudinally. Authors' data handling: Amplification with reference gene primers provided the estimates of nucleated cell counts. Repertoires were generated with immunoSEQ multiplex PCR, while TCRdb's copy carries only in-frame clones and drops some. That table is the source of V, J and clone size, and D and trimming were worked out from the DNA. The repertoire holds roughly 350,000 clones, with around 87% as singletons. Germline CDR1 DFQATT, CDR2 SNEGSKA (reference sequence). This CDR3 has 11 amino acids. J gave up 2 bases and V 7 bases, and 1 base lay outside the gene matches.

The sequenced sample consisted of peripheral blood. The sequence was collected from a woman aged 30 to 39 with COVID-19, enrolled during active disease. The chain carries TRBV20-1 and TRBJ2-5; TRBD2 matches at 7 bases. The CDR3 region has the DNA TGCAGTGGGGGACTACAAGAGACCCAGTACTTC. Translating gives CSGGLQETQYF.